The rows below give T cell receptor beta chains drawn from one sample of a study of T cell responses to AZD1222 COVID-19 vaccine. Repertoires were generated with immunoSEQ multiplex PCR, while TCRdb's copy carries only in-frame clones and drops some. This table holds tens of thousands of clones, 82% found once. Sequencing was performed on peripheral blood, taken on day 0 of AZD1222 vaccination. The source of these receptors is an adult in good health. CDR3s include the opening cysteine and the closing phenylalanine or tryptophan. Fields, in order: CDR3 protein, CDR3 DNA, D gene, J gene, clone size, V gene. The D gene is left open where the match is weak. Expanded clones get a size class; other rows say once, few or many, or leave the size out.

CASLLAGGLNEQYF,TGTGCCAGCTTACTAGCGGGGGGGTTAAACGAGCAGTACTTC,TRBD2,TRBJ2-7,-,TRBV6-5
CASSDWTEAFF,TGTGCCAGCAGTGACTGGACTGAAGCTTTCTTT,-,TRBJ1-1,-,TRBV12-3/TRBV12-4
CASSGGQNPYGYTF,TGTGCCAGCAGCGGAGGACAGAATCCTTATGGCTACACCTTC,-,TRBJ1-2,few,TRBV5-6
CSVPQDNEQFF,TGCAGCGTCCCGCAGGACAATGAGCAGTTCTTC,-,TRBJ2-1,-,TRBV29-1
CASRAESYGYTF,TGCGCCAGCAGGGCGGAGAGCTATGGCTACACCTTC,-,TRBJ1-2,-,TRBV5-1
CASSPLAHRDYTF,TGTGCCAGCAGTCCTTTGGCGCATCGGGACTACACCTTC,-,TRBJ1-2,-,TRBV28
CASSKSGPRDYGYTF,TGTGCCAGCAGTAAATCGGGACCAAGGGACTATGGCTACACCTTC,-,TRBJ1-2,-,TRBV6-5
CASSLQQGLYGYTF,TGTGCCAGCAGCCTCCAACAAGGCCTCTATGGCTACACCTTC,-,TRBJ1-2,-,TRBV5-4
CASSITARNYGYTF,TGTGCCAGTAGTATAACTGCCAGAAACTATGGCTACACCTTC,-,TRBJ1-2,-,TRBV19
CASSFWGNTEAFF,TGTGCCAGCAGCTTTTGGGGCAACACTGAAGCTTTCTTT,-,TRBJ1-1,-,TRBV5-5
CASTPLGTNQETQYF,TGTGCCAGCACCCCCCTTGGGACAAACCAAGAGACCCAGTACTTC,-,TRBJ2-5,-,TRBV28
CASSFKGGSQVEAFF,TGTGCCAGCAGCTTCAAAGGAGGGTCTCAGGTTGAAGCTTTCTTT,-,TRBJ1-1,-,TRBV3-1/TRBV3-2
CASSLTGGNQPQHF,TGTGCCAGCAGTTTAACAGGGGGCAATCAGCCCCAGCATTTT,TRBD1,TRBJ1-5,-,TRBV6-5
CASSFGRGSSTDTQYF,TGTGCCAGCAGTTTCGGCCGGGGGTCTAGCACAGATACGCAGTATTTT,-,TRBJ2-3,-,TRBV6-5
CAVSPGSLNSPLHF,TGTGCCGTTAGTCCCGGGTCCCTTAATTCACCCCTCCACTTT,-,TRBJ1-6,few,TRBV27
CASGSGTSGAFQETQYF,TGTGCTAGTGGTTCCGGGACTAGCGGGGCCTTCCAAGAGACCCAGTACTTC,TRBD2,TRBJ2-5,-,TRBV12-5
CASSYGQGGEQYF,TGTGCCAGTAGTTACGGACAGGGTGGGGAGCAGTACTTC,TRBD1,TRBJ2-7,once,TRBV19
CASSYSARANQPQHF,TGTGCCAGCAGTTACTCCGCTAGGGCCAATCAGCCCCAGCATTTT,-,TRBJ1-5,-,TRBV6-5
CASSKIGTGELSRGYTF,TGCGCCAGCAGCAAGATAGGGACAGGGGAGTTAAGTCGTGGCTACACCTTC,TRBD1,TRBJ1-2,-,TRBV4-3
CASAGERNSPLHF,TGTGCCAGCGCAGGGGAGAGGAATTCACCCCTCCACTTT,-,TRBJ1-6,-,TRBV6-5
CASSLGPGELDGYTF,TGTGCCAGCAGCTTAGGCCCTGGGGAATTGGATGGCTACACCTTC,-,TRBJ1-2,-,TRBV7-9
CASSPEGYNEQFF,TGTGCCAGCAGTCCGGAGGGCTACAATGAGCAGTTCTTC,-,TRBJ2-1,-,TRBV12-3/TRBV12-4
CASSQDRGQNLGGGELFF,TGTGCCAGCAGCCAAGATCGGGGACAGAACCTGGGGGGTGGGGAACTGTTTTTT,TRBD1,TRBJ1-4,-,TRBV4-2
CASMRRTTNEKLFF,TGTGCCAGTATGCGACGCACAACTAATGAAAAACTGTTTTTT,-,TRBJ1-4,-,TRBV19